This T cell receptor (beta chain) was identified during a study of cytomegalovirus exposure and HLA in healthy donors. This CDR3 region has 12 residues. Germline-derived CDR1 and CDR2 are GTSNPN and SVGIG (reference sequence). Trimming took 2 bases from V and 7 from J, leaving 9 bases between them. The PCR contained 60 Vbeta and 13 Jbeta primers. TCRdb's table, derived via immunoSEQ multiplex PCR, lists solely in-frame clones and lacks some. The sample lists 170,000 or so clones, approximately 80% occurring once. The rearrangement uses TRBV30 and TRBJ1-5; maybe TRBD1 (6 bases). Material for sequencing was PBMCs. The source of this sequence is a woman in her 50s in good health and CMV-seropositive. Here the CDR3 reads CAWSWGPQPQHF. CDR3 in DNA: TGTGCCTGGAGTTGGGGGCCCCAGCCCCAGCATTTT.